This T cell receptor beta chain was captured in a study of T cell responses to AZD1222 COVID-19 vaccine (dated by TCRdb to the early 2020s). With respect to the entire study: TCR sequencing was performed for roughly 250 trial participants, of whom roughly 200 were given two doses of AZD1222 and some 26 were given two doses of MenACWY control vaccine. Enrollment into the trials was organized by age into subgroups of 18-55, 56-69 and 70-plus years, and those subgroups contained about 160, 30 and 59 TCR-sequenced participants, respectively. Study-level results and caveats: Most participants were white British and females outnumbered males, and the authors suggested that clonal diversity may have been underestimated. Only five or six AZD1222 recipients were SARS-CoV-2 seropositive at baseline, limiting conclusions about previously exposed vaccinees. In the small 56-69-year group, the increase in depth fell short of significance, most likely because of low power. After two AZD1222 doses, both the breadth and the depth of spike-specific TCRs were significantly higher than at day 0 and than in MenACWY recipients. Because no samples from the day 14 peak response were available, repertoires could be characterized only after the peak T cell response. Reportedly, almost half of the unique spike-specific TCRs recognized epitopes lying outside the regions that are mutated in the B.1.351 and B.1.1.7 variants. The whole spike protein was spanned by vaccine-associated CD4 TCRs, and dominant responses were seen in regions 160-218 and 743-854.

The meaning of the sample's time point label: about 28 days (+/-7) after the second vaccine dose. The treatment or condition label, as the study defines it: meningococcal conjugate vaccine given as trial control. Vaccinee samples came from UK trials COV001 and COV002, including a single-blind randomized controlled phase 2/3 trial of AZD1222 (ChAdOx1 nCoV-19) in healthy adults. Trial participant PBMC samples were collected at day 0 and day 28 after the second dose for TCRbeta chain sequencing. The CDR3 regions of human TCRbeta chains were analyzed by immunosequencing. In the authors' own workflow: TCRs in the repertoires were matched against a reference library of SARS-CoV-2-specific TCRs that had been generated with the MIRA antigen-specificity platform. Breadth was defined as the fraction of unique TCRs that were SARS-CoV-2-associated, and depth was defined as the fraction of total T cells that were SARS-CoV-2-associated. Using the MIRA data, each spike-specific TCR was mapped to the spike region that the TCR reacts to and placed in a CD4 or CD8 class. Log10-transformed breadth and depth values were compared by one-way ANOVA with Sidak's multiple comparisons tests. The immuneACCESS repertoire file appears here via TCRdb, limited to in-frame rearrangements. These files lack a portion of the clones; in checked studies, under half of the deficit traces to unresolved V genes, and the cause of the others is not known. V, J and clone size are taken as reported in that table, and D and trimming were inferred from the DNA itself. Across this sample there are roughly 200,000 clones, with roughly 94% seen only once. Around 1.7% of the sample belongs to the ten largest clones.

The junction carries 11 bases between V and J, which are trimmed by 3 bases and 7 bases respectively. Reading the germline V gene gives CDR1 SGHRS and CDR2 YFSETQ. Including cysteine and phenylalanine, the CDR3 has 12 amino acids. Only CDR3 DNA remains: 36 bases, in frame from the first base. As concerns this clone: No antigen is known for it. Base qualities were left out, and no much larger clone turns up one base away.

Sequencing was performed on peripheral blood, taken 28 days after the second dose of the MenACWY control vaccine. The receptor was isolated from an adult who received the MenACWY meningococcal vaccine as a control. This receptor chain uses TRBV5-1 and TRBJ2-7, with TRBD1 as a weak D call on 5 bases. The nucleotides are TGCGCCAGCAGCTCTCAAGCAGGGGAGCAGTACTTC. Translated, it reads CASSSQAGEQYF.